Sequencing of this T cell receptor beta chain was carried out in a study of vaccination and CD4 T cells after COVID-19. Study at large: Cells received overlapping spike peptides from SARS-CoV-2, HCoV-NL63, HCoV-OC43 and HCoV-229E as stimulation.

Indicated treatment: roughly 11-day PBMC culture with coronavirus spike peptide pools or control peptides (ViraFEST assay). It was before the COVID-19 pandemic (2011-2018) that the unexposed donor's CD4+ T cells were collected. Using peptide pools, antigen-specific T cells were expanded in ViraFEST before TCRs were sequenced. Peptide pools at around 9.6 ug/ml stimulated about 1.8 million PBMCs per well with 10 IU/ml IL-2. Turning to this clonotype: Its antigen is still unknown.

The study sequenced cultured CD4+ T cell DNA using the Oncomine TCR Beta short-read assay. Genomic DNA from cultured CD4+ T cells was extracted. TCRdb fed the PCR reads into MiXCR, producing one record per CDR3 protein. The sample holds 9,500 or so distinct CDR3 sequences; 25% to 35% are singletons and the top ten take about 23%. The sequenced sample consisted of CD4+ T cells from blood, cultured in vitro. The TCR comes from a human donor in good health.

For the CDR3, the DNA is TGTGCCAGCAGCCAAGTCGGTAGCCGCTCCTATGGCTACACCTTC. Protein product: CASSQVGSRSYGYTF. This chain uses TRBV14 with TRBJ1-2; D is unclear. There are 15 residues in the CDR3. Trimming shortened V by 1 base and J by 4 bases, and 13 bases separated the two germline ends. Germline V gives CDR1 SGHDN, CDR2 FVKESK.